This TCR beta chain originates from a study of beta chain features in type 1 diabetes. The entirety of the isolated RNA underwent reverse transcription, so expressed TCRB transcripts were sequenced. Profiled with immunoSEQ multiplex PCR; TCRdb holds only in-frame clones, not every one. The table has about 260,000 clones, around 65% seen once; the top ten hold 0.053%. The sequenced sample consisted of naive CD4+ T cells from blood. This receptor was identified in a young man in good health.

The CDR3 region is CAWSPGQGYGYTF. In DNA, the CDR3 is TGTGCCTGGAGCCCCGGACAGGGCTATGGCTACACCTTC. The V call is TRBV30, the J call TRBJ1-2; the match to TRBD1 covers 8 bases. Trimming took 3 bases from V and 4 from J; bases not matched to a gene: 4. There are 13 residues in the CDR3. From germline, CDR1 is GTSNPN and CDR2 SVGIG (reference sequence).